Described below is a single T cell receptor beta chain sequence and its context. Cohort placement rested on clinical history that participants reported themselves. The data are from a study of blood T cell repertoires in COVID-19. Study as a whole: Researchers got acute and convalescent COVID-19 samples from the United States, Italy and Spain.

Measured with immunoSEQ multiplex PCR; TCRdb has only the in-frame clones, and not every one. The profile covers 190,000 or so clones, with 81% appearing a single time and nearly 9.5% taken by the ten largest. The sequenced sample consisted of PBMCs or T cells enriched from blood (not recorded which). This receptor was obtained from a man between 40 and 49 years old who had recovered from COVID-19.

CDR3 loop: CATTGPTNYGYTF. In DNA, the CDR3 is TGTGCCACTACAGGGCCGACTAACTATGGCTACACCTTC. This chain uses TRBV6-5 with TRBJ1-2, with D possibly TRBD1 on 6 matching bases. This CDR3 is built from 13 residues. V lost 10 bases to trimming and J lost 0 bases, with 12 bases between them. CDR1 is MNHEY, CDR2 SVGAGI, per germline.